A single sample is the source of the 16 T cell receptor beta chains below, sequenced in a study of blood T cell repertoires in COVID-19 (dated by TCRdb to 2018 to 2020). Preparation of the library involved the immunoSEQ multiplex PCR assay. What TCRdb holds here is the immuneACCESS table cut down to in-frame rearrangements. Part of the clones is not present; checked against another copy, under half of the missing clones reflect an unresolved V gene, and the others are unexplained. The sample profile shows around 80,000 clones; roughly 80% of them were found once. Under 15% of the sample belongs to the ten largest clones. Material for sequencing was peripheral blood. These receptors came from a human donor in a cohort sampled during active COVID-19.

This clone showed up just a few times. The genes are TRBV10-1 and TRBJ2-2; D possibly corresponds to TRBD1 (5 bases). This CDR3 has 13 amino acids. Trimming removed 6 bases from V and 6 bases from J, with 11 bases in between. Germline assignment: CDR1 WNHNN and CDR2 SYGVQD (reference sequence). CDR3 nucleotides: TGCGCCAGCAGCGAAGGGGTCCCCGGGGAGCTGTTTTTT. Residues: CASSEGVPGELFF.

This rearrangement joins TRBV6-1 to TRBJ1-2; D is uncertain. The germline gives CDR1 MNHNS, CDR2 SASEGT. Trimming stripped 3 bases from V and 5 bases from J, with 10 bases between. CDR3 size: 13 residues. The CDR3 is CASSDGHLYGYTF. In nucleotides, the CDR3 is TGTGCCAGCAGTGATGGGCACTTATATGGCTACACCTTC.

CDR3 nucleotide sequence: TGTGCCAGCAGTCAGGGGGCCTTCGAGCAGTACTTC. As protein: CASSQGAFEQYF. The chain carries TRBV28 and TRBJ2-7, with 8 nucleotides matching TRBD1. The CDR3 runs 12 residues. Germline V gives CDR1 MDHEN, CDR2 SYDVKM. V lost 5 bases, J lost 6 bases, and 3 bases stayed unmatched.

The rearrangement joins TRBV20-1 to TRBJ1-2; D remains unclear. The V gene lost 4 bases and the J gene lost 0 bases, with 3 bases spanning the gap. The CDR3 runs 11 residues. Germline CDR1 reads DFQATT; CDR2 reads SNEGSKA (reference sequence). Written as DNA, the CDR3 is TGCAGTGCTACTGCTAACTATGGCTACACCTTC. Its protein product is CSATANYGYTF.

The table lists this clone with a count of one. The chain carries TRBV3-1 (or the pseudogene TRBV3-2) and TRBJ1-2, with D maybe TRBD1 (5 bases). This CDR3 region has 16 residues. The V gene lost 0 bases and the J gene lost 4 bases, with 15 bases spanning the gap. Germline CDR1 reads LGHDT; CDR2 reads YNNKEL (reference sequence). Written as DNA, the CDR3 is TGTGCCAGCAGCCAAGATGGGGGGGAGTATGGCTATGGCTACACCTTC. Protein sequence: CASSQDGGEYGYGYTF.

This chain joins TRBV9 and TRBJ1-6, with D possibly matching TRBD1 (6 bases). The CDR3 sequence is 14 residues long. V was trimmed by 2 bases and J by 7 bases, leaving 10 bases between them. Germline V gene lookup returns CDR1 SGDLS and CDR2 YYNGEE. The CDR3 DNA is TGTGCCAGCAGCGTCGACAGGTACAATTCACCCCTCCACTTT. This sequence encodes CASSVDRYNSPLHF. Complete variable domain (other parts from reference TRBV9 and TRBJ1-6): DSGVTQTPKHLITATGQRVTLRCSPRSGDLSVYWYQQSLDQGLQFLIQYYNGEERAKGNILERFSAQQFPDLHSELNLSSLELGDSALYFCASSVDRYNSPLHFGNGTRLTVT.

The rearrangement joins TRBV5-1 to TRBJ1-1, with D unclear. The V gene lost 2 bases and the J gene lost 3 bases, with 8 bases spanning the gap. The CDR3 has 13 amino acids. Germline V gives CDR1 SGHRS, CDR2 YFSETQ. The CDR3 spells CASSFEHYTEAFF. The CDR3 nucleotides read TGCGCCAGCAGCTTTGAACATTACACTGAAGCTTTCTTT.

This clone was counted once. V and J are TRBV28 and TRBJ2-7, with 8 bases identical to TRBD2. V gave up 2 bases and J gave up 1 base; unmatched junction bases: 10. Germline V CDR1 and CDR2: MDHEN, SYDVKM. This CDR3 has 17 amino acids. This chain's CDR3 is CASSLRAGGPESYEQYF. DNA of the CDR3: TGTGCCAGCAGTTTACGGGCGGGGGGCCCTGAGTCCTACGAGCAGTACTTC.

The chain employs TRBV10-1 and TRBJ1-6; 10 nucleotides match TRBD1. This CDR3 has 15 amino acids. The junction had 4 bases not matched to a gene; V was cut back by 4 bases and J by 7 bases. Germline lookup yields CDR1 WNHNN and CDR2 SYGVQD (reference sequence). The chain's CDR3 is CASSAGTGENSPLHF. CDR3 bases: TGCGCCAGCAGTGCCGGGACAGGGGAAAATTCACCCCTCCACTTT.

Points on this clone: This same CDR3 is encoded by further DNA sequences in the sample. This sequence joins TRBV6-1 and TRBJ1-2; the D gene is possibly TRBD1 (5 bases). The CDR3 extends over 14 amino acids. Germline V gene sequence: CDR1 MNHNS, CDR2 SASEGT. The V end lost 2 bases, the J end lost 3 bases, and 10 bases lay between the germline ends. CDR3 protein: CASSEQGLDYGYTF. CDR3 DNA sequence: TGTGCCAGCAGTGAACAGGGTCTGGACTATGGCTACACCTTC.

The V call is TRBV2, the J call TRBJ2-6; 9 bases are shared with TRBD1. V lost 7 bases, J lost 0 bases, and 4 bases stayed unmatched. CDR3 length: 16 residues. CDR1 and CDR2 from the germline V gene are SNHLY and FYNNEI. CDR3 nucleotide sequence: TGTGCCAGCACCGGACAGGGGTACTCTGGGGCCAACGTCCTGACTTTC. It yields the protein CASTGQGYSGANVLTF.

The V gene is TRBV27, the J gene TRBJ2-1, with 16 bases lining up with TRBD2. V lost 7 bases and J lost 2; bases outside the gene matches: 8. Germline V lookup: CDR1 MNHEY, CDR2 SMNVEV (reference sequence). The CDR3 consists of 18 residues. Written as DNA, the CDR3 is TGTGCCAGCACCACCGGGACTAGCGGGGGGGTTGCCTACAATGAGCAGTTCTTC. It specifies CASTTGTSGGVAYNEQFF.

This clone was picked up a small number of times. The chain joins TRBV10-3 to TRBJ1-6, with D tentatively TRBD1 (6 bases). CDR1 is ENHRY and CDR2 is SYGVKD in the germline V gene. V was shortened by 3 bases and J by 10 bases, with 13 bases between the two germline ends. The CDR3 consists of 14 residues. The CDR3 nucleotides are TGTGCCATCAGTGAAGGGTGGGGGGGCTCACCCCTCCACTTT. The encoded protein is CAISEGWGGSPLHF.

This rearrangement joins TRBV6-6 to TRBJ2-5; a possible D gene is TRBD2 (5 bases). Trimming cost V 4 bases and J 5 bases, with 14 bases left between them. The CDR3 runs 14 residues. Per the germline V gene, CDR1 is MNHNY and CDR2 is SVGAGI (reference sequence). The CDR3 is CASSSPARAETQYF. CDR3 nucleotide sequence: TGTGCCAGCAGTTCCCCCGCGAGGGCGGAGACCCAGTACTTC.

This chain connects TRBV7-2 to TRBJ1-3, with D possibly TRBD1 on 5 matching bases. Trimming cost V 5 bases and J 0 bases, with 11 bases left between them. This CDR3 is 15 amino acids long. Germline CDR1 SGHTA, CDR2 FQGNSA. DNA for the CDR3: TGTGCCAGCAGCCTAGGTGGGGCCTCTGGAAACACCATATATTTT. Translating it yields CASSLGGASGNTIYF. Based on the CDR3 plus reference TRBV7-2 and TRBJ1-3, the full variable domain is GAGVSQSPSNKVTEKGKDVELRCDPISGHTALYWYRQSLGQGLEFLIYFQGNSAPDKSGLPSDRFSAERTGGSVSTLTIQRTQQEDSAVYLCASSLGGASGNTIYFGEGSWLTVV.

The chain joins TRBV5-1 to TRBJ2-7, with D perhaps matching TRBD1 (6 bases). V was clipped by 3 bases and J by 5 bases, with 18 bases between them. The CDR3 consists of 15 residues. Germline V lookup: CDR1 SGHRS, CDR2 YFSETQ. The CDR3 here is CASSSGQSPLDEQYF. For the CDR3, the DNA is TGCGCCAGCAGCTCAGGACAGTCCCCGCTTGACGAGCAGTACTTC.